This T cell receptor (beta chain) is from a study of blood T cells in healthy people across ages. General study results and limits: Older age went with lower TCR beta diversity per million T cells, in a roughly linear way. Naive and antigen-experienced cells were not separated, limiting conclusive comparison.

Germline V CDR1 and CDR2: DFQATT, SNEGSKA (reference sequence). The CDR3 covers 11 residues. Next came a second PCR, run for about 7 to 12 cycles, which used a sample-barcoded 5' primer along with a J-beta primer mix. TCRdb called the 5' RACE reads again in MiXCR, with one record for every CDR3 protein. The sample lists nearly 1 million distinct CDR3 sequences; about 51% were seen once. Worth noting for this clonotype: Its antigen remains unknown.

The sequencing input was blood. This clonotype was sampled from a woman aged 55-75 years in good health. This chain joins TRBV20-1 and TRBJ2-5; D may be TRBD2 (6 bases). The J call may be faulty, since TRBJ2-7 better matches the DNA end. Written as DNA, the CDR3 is TGCAGTGCTAGCGGGAGAAACGAGCAGTACTTC. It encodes CSASGRNEQYF.